The present entry profiles one TCR beta chain with its context. Using immunoSEQ multiplex PCR, the repertoire was profiled, and TCRdb retains in-frame clones only, with some absent. The data show fewer than 60,000 clones, around 80% seen once. The CDR3 has 13 amino acids. The V and J ends lost 8 bases and 4 bases respectively, with 12 bases between them. Germline CDR1 reads MNHEY; CDR2 reads SVGEGT. These data come from a study of blood T cell repertoires in COVID-19. The chain is built from TRBV6-2 or TRBV6-3 and TRBJ1-5; D might be TRBD1 (6 bases). The receptor's source is a human donor in a cohort sampled during active COVID-19. Sequences were obtained from peripheral blood. The CDR3 sequence: CASGHRDNQPQHF. CDR3 DNA sequence: TGTGCCAGCGGCCACAGGGATAATCAGCCCCAGCATTTT.